One sample yielded the 25 T cell receptor beta chains listed below, sequenced in a study of blood T cell repertoires in COVID-19. Data came from immunoSEQ multiplex PCR; TCRdb stores just in-frame clones and leaves some out. The sample includes 430,000 or so clones, roughly 90% of them seen just once. Input material: PBMCs or T cells enriched from blood (not recorded which). The receptor set was obtained from a woman aged 40 to 55 who had recovered from COVID-19.

The chain recombines TRBV19 with TRBJ1-6; 8 nucleotides agree with TRBD1. The V gene end was trimmed by 5 bases and the J gene end by 6 bases; junction bases not matched to a gene: 12. Germline loops: CDR1 LNHDA, CDR2 SQIVND (reference sequence). The CDR3 sequence is 17 residues long. The CDR3 coding sequence is TGTGCCAGTAGTGCCCTGACAGGGGAAGGCTTTAATTCACCCCTCCACTTT. Translated: CASSALTGEGFNSPLHF.

The chain links TRBV4-1 to TRBJ2-7, with TRBD1 identical over 7 bases. CDR3 length: 15 amino acids. Germline CDR1 reads MGHRA; CDR2 reads YSYEKL. V shed 0 bases and J 3 bases; nucleotides not matched to a gene: 5. The CDR3, as DNA: TGCGCCAGCAGCCAAGAAGGGGGCGGTTACTACGAGCAGTACTTC. This translates into CASSQEGGGYYEQYF.

The chain combines TRBV13 with TRBJ2-7, with 15 bases aligning to TRBD2. CDR3 size: 16 residues. The trim removed 4 bases at V and 4 bases at J, leaving 5 bases unmatched. Germline values: CDR1 PRHDT, CDR2 FYEKMQ (reference sequence). The chain's CDR3 is CASSYGLAGGAYEQYF. The DNA of the CDR3 is TGTGCCAGCAGCTACGGACTAGCGGGAGGGGCTTACGAGCAGTACTTC.

To note about this clone: The same CDR3 can be traced to other DNA sequences in this sample. The chain recombines TRBV30 with TRBJ2-7, with 7 positions matching TRBD2. Germline assignment: CDR1 GTSNPN and CDR2 SVGIG (reference sequence). The CDR3 has 14 amino acids. The ends lost 0 bases at V and 2 bases at J; junction bases unmatched: 4. CDR3 amino acids: CAWSVGGITYEQYF. The CDR3 DNA reads as TGTGCCTGGAGTGTGGGGGGGATTACCTACGAGCAGTACTTC.

The genes are TRBV15 and TRBJ1-4; weak D call: TRBD1 (6 bases). The CDR3 consists of 16 residues. In germline, CDR1 is LNHNV, CDR2 YYDKDF (reference sequence). V shed 5 bases and J shed 7 bases, with 20 bases lying between them. The CDR3 sequence: CATSYRPGARAEKLFF. Written as DNA, the CDR3 is TGTGCCACCAGCTACCGGCCAGGGGCGCGAGCTGAAAAACTGTTTTTT.

CDR3 sequence (DNA): TGTGCCAGCAGATTACAGGGGGCCCAGGAGACCCAGTACTTC. It yields the protein CASRLQGAQETQYF. The rearrangement uses TRBV6-5 and TRBJ2-5, with 9 nucleotides matching TRBD1. J was trimmed by 5 bases and V by 6 bases; bases with no gene match: 7. The germline gives CDR1 MNHEY, CDR2 SVGAGI. The CDR3 totals 14 residues.

The chain carries TRBV12-3 or TRBV12-4 and TRBJ1-1; 7 positions agree with TRBD1. This CDR3 has 13 residues. V shed 7 bases, J shed 4 bases, and the junction held 6 bases outside the gene matches. The CDR3 DNA sequence: TGTGCCAGCAACCGGGACAGCCTCACTGAAGCTTTCTTT. Translation gives CASNRDSLTEAFF.

The V and J genes are TRBV5-4 and TRBJ2-5, with TRBD1 matching 9 bases. The CDR3 loop spans 14 amino acids. CDR1 SGHNT and CDR2 YYREEE come from the germline V gene (reference sequence). Trimming at V came to 3 bases and at J to 2 bases, leaving 2 bases not matched to a gene. The CDR3 region is CASSSGTGQETQYF. Here the CDR3 DNA reads TGTGCCAGCAGCTCCGGGACAGGGCAAGAGACCCAGTACTTC.

This chain connects TRBV5-8 to TRBJ1-3; 8 nucleotides agree with TRBD1. The CDR3 spans 15 residues. J gave up 4 bases and V 4 bases, and 7 bases lay outside the gene matches. The germline gives CDR1 SGHTS, CDR2 YDEGEE. The CDR3 reads CASSRGQGTGNTIYF. CDR3 coding DNA: TGTGCCAGCAGCCGTGGACAGGGCACAGGAAACACCATATATTTT.

The chain carries TRBV7-2 and TRBJ2-3, with a weak D call TRBD2 (6 bases). V was cut by 2 bases and J by 1 base, with 16 bases left in between. The CDR3 sequence is 17 residues long. From germline, CDR1 is SGHTA and CDR2 FQGNSA. This chain's CDR3 is CASSLPSAGSGTDTQYF. The CDR3 coding sequence is TGTGCCAGCAGCTTACCCTCGGCGGGAAGTGGCACAGATACGCAGTATTTT.

The rearrangement uses TRBV15 and TRBJ1-5; maybe TRBD1 (5 bases). The CDR3 length is 17 residues. Trimming removed 0 bases at V and 2 bases at J, with 14 bases between. The V gene's germline CDR1 is LNHNV and CDR2 YYDKDF (reference sequence). In DNA, the CDR3 is TGTGCCACCAGCAGAGATATGATCAGGGCAGGCAATCAGCCCCAGCATTTT. Translation: CATSRDMIRAGNQPQHF. Complete variable domain (other parts from reference TRBV15 and TRBJ1-5): DAMVIQNPRYQVTQFGKPVTLSCSQTLNHNVMYWYQQKSSQAPKLLFHYYDKDFNNEADTPDNFQSRRPNTSFCFLDIRSPGLGDTAMYLCATSRDMIRAGNQPQHFGDGTRLSIL.

The V call is TRBV18, the J call TRBJ2-5, with unresolved D. Looked up from germline, CDR1 is KGHSH and CDR2 is LQKENI. Trimming removed 3 bases from V and 2 bases from J, with 10 bases in between. The CDR3 length is 14 residues. CDR3 region: CASSPVGVQETQYF. CDR3 coding DNA: TGTGCCAGCTCACCGGTTGGAGTACAAGAGACCCAGTACTTC.

On this clone itself: A junction boundary mismatches the germline segment, possibly from a read error. This chain joins TRBV18 and TRBJ2-1; 9 bases fit TRBD2. The CDR3 spans 17 residues. CDR1 and CDR2 (germline): KGHSH, LQKENI. CDR3 residues: CASSSRPAGGIYNDQFF. Written as DNA, the CDR3 is TGTGCCAGCTCATCAAGACCGGCGGGAGGGATATACAATGATCAGTTCTTC.

The genes are TRBV5-1 and TRBJ2-7, with 11 positions matching TRBD1. The V segment lost 5 bases and the J segment 2 bases; nucleotides outside the gene matches: 6. The germline V gene encodes CDR1 SGHRS and CDR2 YFSETQ. This CDR3 is built from 15 residues. The CDR3 bases are TGCGCCAGCAGGCAAGGACAGGGGGCTACCTACGAGCAGTACTTC. Translating gives CASRQGQGATYEQYF.

J is TRBJ1-1 and V is TRBV11-2; 9 nucleotides line up with TRBD1. The CDR3 consists of 15 residues. Germline trimming cut 5 bases from V and 1 base from J; bases unmatched to any gene: 5. Germline V gene data show CDR1 as SGHAT and CDR2 as FQNNGV. The CDR3 is CASSPQGAENTEAFF. CDR3 DNA sequence: TGTGCCAGCAGCCCACAGGGGGCAGAGAACACTGAAGCTTTCTTT.

This clone was seen a handful of times. The chain uses TRBV6-2 or TRBV6-3 and TRBJ2-1, with no clear D. The V and J ends lost 0 bases and 4 bases respectively, with 4 bases between them. Germline V gene lookup returns CDR1 MNHEY and CDR2 SVGEGT. CDR3 length: 13 amino acids. The CDR3 region is CASSYSQYNEQFF. In DNA form, the CDR3 reads TGTGCCAGCAGTTACTCCCAGTACAATGAGCAGTTCTTC.

This CDR3 is CASSLDLSSGPVPYF. CDR3 bases: TGTGCCAGCAGCCTAGACCTCTCTAGCGGGCCTGTCCCGTATTTT. The rearrangement links TRBV7-8 to TRBJ2-3; 8 positions agree with TRBD2. The V gene end was trimmed by 5 bases and the J gene end by 14 bases; junction bases not matched to a gene: 18. The CDR3 loop spans 15 amino acids. The germline gives CDR1 SGHVS, CDR2 FQNEAQ.

The chain couples TRBV11-3 to TRBJ1-1, with TRBD1 as a possible D gene (5 bases). This CDR3 has 14 residues. In germline, CDR1 is SGHNT, CDR2 YENEEA. V dropped 5 bases and J dropped 4 bases, with 14 bases sitting between them. CDR3 region: CASSPSGGGTEAFF. The CDR3 DNA is TGTGCCAGCAGCCCCTCGGGGGGTGGCACTGAAGCTTTCTTT.

This chain uses TRBV5-4 with TRBJ2-7, with D possibly TRBD1 on 6 matching bases. Germline CDR1 is SGHNT and CDR2 is YYREEE (reference sequence). Deletions cut 3 bases from V and 3 bases from J, with 7 bases between. This CDR3 spans 12 amino acids. The CDR3 DNA is TGTGCCAGCAGCTCGGACAGCTACGAGCAGTACTTC. It codes for CASSSDSYEQYF.

The V call is TRBV18, the J call TRBJ1-2; the D gene is possibly TRBD1 (6 bases). V lost 4 bases and J lost 6, with 24 bases in between. Germline V gives CDR1 KGHSH, CDR2 LQKENI. The CDR3 sequence is 17 residues long. CDR3 DNA: TGTGCCAGCTCACGTACGATTAGCCAACCCGAGGGGGATGGCTACACCTTC. Amino acid sequence: CASSRTISQPEGDGYTF. Based on the CDR3 plus reference TRBV18 and TRBJ1-2, the full variable domain is NAGVMQNPRHLVRRRGQEARLRCSPMKGHSHVYWYRQLPEEGLKFMVYLQKENIIDESGMPKERFSAEFPKEGPSILRIQQVVRGDSAAYFCASSRTISQPEGDGYTFGSGTRLTVV.

This clone was recorded only once. The genes are TRBV19 and TRBJ2-5; 7 bases match TRBD2. Losses at the gene ends were 5 bases for V and 1 base for J; bases not matched to a gene: 10. Germline V gene data show CDR1 as LNHDA and CDR2 as SQIVND (reference sequence). The CDR3 contains 16 residues. The CDR3 DNA sequence: TGTGCCAGTAGTTACATCGGGGAGGGCTTCCAAGAGACCCAGTACTTC. This sequence encodes CASSYIGEGFQETQYF.

The chain has TRBV19 and TRBJ2-5, with D perhaps TRBD1 (6 bases). Trimming took off 5 bases at V and 3 bases at J, with 13 bases between the two ends. The CDR3 contains 14 residues. Germline V gives CDR1 LNHDA, CDR2 SQIVND (reference sequence). CDR3 bases: TGTGCCAGTAGTCTTCGGGACATCGAAGAGACCCAGTACTTC. Residues: CASSLRDIEETQYF.

The chain recombines TRBV29-1 with TRBJ1-5; no clear D. The V end lost 4 bases, the J end lost 2 bases, and 15 bases lay between the germline ends. Germline CDR1 is SQVTM and CDR2 is ANQGSEA. This CDR3 spans 15 amino acids. CDR3 in DNA: TGCAGCGTTGCGACACAGCCCCAAGGCAATCAGCCCCAGCATTTT. This gives the protein CSVATQPQGNQPQHF. Drawing the rest from reference TRBV29-1 and TRBJ1-5, the complete variable domain is SAVISQKPSRDICQRGTSLTIQCQVDSQVTMMFWYRQQPGQSLTLIATANQGSEATYESGFVIDKFPISRPNLTFSTLTVSNMSPEDSSIYLCSVATQPQGNQPQHFGDGTRLSIL.

The chain carries TRBV5-8 and TRBJ2-3; 12 nucleotides line up with TRBD2. The CDR3 length is 16 residues. Trimming took 4 bases from V and 1 from J; bases not matched to a gene: 4. Per the germline V gene, CDR1 is SGHTS and CDR2 is YDEGEE. Here the CDR3 reads CASSRTSGIGTDTQYF. Written as DNA, the CDR3 is TGTGCCAGCAGCCGGACTAGCGGGATCGGCACAGATACGCAGTATTTT. Full variable domain (outside the CDR3, taken from reference TRBV5-8 and TRBJ2-3): EAGVTQSPTHLIKTRGQQATLRCSPISGHTSVYWYQQALGLGLQFLLWYDEGEERNRGNFPPRFSGRQFPNYSSELNVNALELEDSALYLCASSRTSGIGTDTQYFGPGTRLTVL.

This chain joins TRBV2 and TRBJ2-7; D is perhaps TRBD2 (6 bases). The germline gives CDR1 SNHLY, CDR2 FYNNEI. The V end lost 6 bases, the J end lost 1 base, and 16 bases lay between the germline ends. The CDR3 covers 15 residues. The CDR3 DNA follows: TGTGCCAGCAGCGACTCCCGGGACTTTTCCTACGAGCAGTACTTC. Protein: CASSDSRDFSYEQYF.